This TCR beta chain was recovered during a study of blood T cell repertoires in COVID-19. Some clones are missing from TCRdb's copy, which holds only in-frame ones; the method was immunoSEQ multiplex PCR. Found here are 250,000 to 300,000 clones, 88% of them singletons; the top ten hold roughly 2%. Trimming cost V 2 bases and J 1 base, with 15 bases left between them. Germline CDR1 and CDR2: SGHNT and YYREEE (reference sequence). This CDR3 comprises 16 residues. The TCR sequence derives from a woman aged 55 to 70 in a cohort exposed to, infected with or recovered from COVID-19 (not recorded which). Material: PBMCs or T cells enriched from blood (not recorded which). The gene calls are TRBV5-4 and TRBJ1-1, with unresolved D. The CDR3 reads CASSFFPEGSNTEAFF. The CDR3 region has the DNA TGTGCCAGCAGCTTTTTTCCGGAGGGATCGAACACTGAAGCTTTCTTT.